The clone carrying this T cell receptor (beta chain) was picked up a small number of times. Libraries were prepared by immunoSEQ multiplex PCR; TCRdb keeps only in-frame clonotypes and omits some of them. Seen here are some 330,000 clones, under 85% observed once, and the top ten hold about 4.9%. These data come from a study of blood T cell repertoires in COVID-19. Study details: Material from acute and convalescent COVID-19 was sourced from the United States, Italy and Spain.

Trimming at V came to 3 bases and at J to 14 bases, leaving 5 bases not matched to a gene. The CDR3 contains 13 residues. Germline CDR1 reads SGHDT; CDR2 reads YYEEEE. Source material: PBMCs or T cells enriched from blood (not recorded which). This clonotype originated in a woman between 45 and 60 years old who had recovered from COVID-19. The V gene is TRBV5-6, the J gene TRBJ2-1; 13 nucleotides agree with TRBD2. Written as DNA, the CDR3 is TGTGCCAGCAGCTCCGGACTAGCGGGGGTGGAGTTCTTC. Encoded protein: CASSSGLAGVEFF.